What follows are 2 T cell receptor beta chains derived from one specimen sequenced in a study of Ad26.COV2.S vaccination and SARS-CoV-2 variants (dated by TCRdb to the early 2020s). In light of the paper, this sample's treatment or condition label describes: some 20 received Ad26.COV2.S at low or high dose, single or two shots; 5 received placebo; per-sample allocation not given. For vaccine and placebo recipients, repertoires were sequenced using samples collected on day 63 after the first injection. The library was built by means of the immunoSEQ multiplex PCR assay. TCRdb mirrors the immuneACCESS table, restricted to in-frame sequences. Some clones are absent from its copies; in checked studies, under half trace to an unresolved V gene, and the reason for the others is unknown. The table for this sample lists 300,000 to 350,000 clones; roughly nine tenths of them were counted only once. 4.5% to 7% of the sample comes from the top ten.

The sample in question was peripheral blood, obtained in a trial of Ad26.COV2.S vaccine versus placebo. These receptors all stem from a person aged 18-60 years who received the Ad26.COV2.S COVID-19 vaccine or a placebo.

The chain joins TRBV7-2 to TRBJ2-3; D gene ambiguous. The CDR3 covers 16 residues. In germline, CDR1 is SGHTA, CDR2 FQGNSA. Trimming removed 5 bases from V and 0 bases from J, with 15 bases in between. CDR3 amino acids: CASSLLRGVSTDTQYF. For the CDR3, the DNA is TGTGCCAGCAGCCTCCTCCGAGGAGTGAGCACAGATACGCAGTATTTT.

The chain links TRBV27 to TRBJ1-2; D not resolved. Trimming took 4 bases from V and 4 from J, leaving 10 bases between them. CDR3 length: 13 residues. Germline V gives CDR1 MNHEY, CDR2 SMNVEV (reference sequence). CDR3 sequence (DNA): TGTGCCAGCAGTTACAGCAGTGGCTATGGCTACACCTTC. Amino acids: CASSYSSGYGYTF.